Listed below are T cell receptor beta chains from one sample, sequenced in a study of cytomegalovirus exposure and HLA in healthy donors. This table comes from immunoSEQ multiplex PCR, and its TCRdb copy is limited to in-frame clones, with some not included. Of over 150,000 clones in the sample, under 90% were seen once. Sequences were obtained from PBMCs. Receptors originate from a man younger than 35 in good health and CMV-seropositive. CDR3s include the opening cysteine and the closing phenylalanine or tryptophan. A D gene is named only where the DNA matches it firmly. Some rows have no size entry. The others give once, few or many, or a class for an expanded clone.

D	V	size	J	DNA	CDR3
TRBD2	TRBV29-1	-	TRBJ2-2	TGCAGCGTTCAGCGGGACAACACCGGGGAGCTGTTTTTT	CSVQRDNTGELFF
-	TRBV27	-	TRBJ1-1	TGTGCCAGCAGTTTATCTGCTACAGACCTGAACACTGAAGCTTTCTTT	CASSLSATDLNTEAFF
TRBD1	TRBV6-1	-	TRBJ1-4	TGTGCCATTGGGGACAGGGCTAATGAAAAACTGTTTTTT	CAIGDRANEKLFF
-	TRBV7-9	-	TRBJ2-5	TGTGCCAGCAGCCCGGGAGGTATTACTACAGGGTTGGAGACCCAGTACTTC	CASSPGGITTGLETQYF
-	TRBV10-1	-	TRBJ2-1	TGCGCCAGCAGTGAGTTTCGGGGTAATGGGCAGTTCTTC	CASSEFRGNGQFF
TRBD2	TRBV15	once	TRBJ2-1	TGTGCCACCGGGGAACGTGCGGGAGGGTCCTACAATGAGCAGTTCTTC	CATGERAGGSYNEQFF
-	TRBV5-6	-	TRBJ2-1	TGTGCCAGCAGCTTACGGGAGCGGTACAATGAGCAGTTCTTC	CASSLRERYNEQFF
-	TRBV10-2	-	TRBJ2-2	TGCGCCAGCAGCCTTAGCGGAACAAACACCGGGGAGCTGTTTTTT	CASSLSGTNTGELFF
-	TRBV5-1	few	TRBJ1-5	TGCGCCAGCAGCTTTCGGGGGGACAGCAATCAGCCCCAGCATTTT	CASSFRGDSNQPQHF
TRBD1	TRBV5-1	-	TRBJ2-2	TGCGCCAGCAGTAGGGGACAGGGAGGCACCGGGGAGCTGTTTTTT	CASSRGQGGTGELFF
TRBD1	TRBV18	-	TRBJ2-6	TGTGCCAGCTCACCTCGACAGGGTTACTCTGGGGCCAACGTCCTGACTTTC	CASSPRQGYSGANVLTF
-	TRBV14	-	TRBJ2-5	TGTGCCAGCAGTGTCGAAGAGACCCAGTACTTC	CASSVEETQYF
TRBD1	TRBV28	-	TRBJ2-5	TGTGCCAGCAGTACAGGGGACGGACAAGAGACCCAGTACTTC	CASSTGDGQETQYF
TRBD2	TRBV7-3	-	TRBJ2-2	TGTGCCAGCAGCTTGAGGACTAGCGGCTACACCGGGGAGCTGTTTTTT	CASSLRTSGYTGELFF
-	TRBV7-8	-	TRBJ2-7	TGTGCCAGCAGCTTAGGGTCCTACTCCTACGAGCAGTACTTC	CASSLGSYSYEQYF
-	TRBV28	once	TRBJ2-1	TGTGCCAGCGGGTATAGACAGGCCTCCTACAATGAGCAGTTCTTC	CASGYRQASYNEQFF
-	TRBV13	-	TRBJ2-3	TGTGCCAGCAGCTTAACTACAATCACAGATACGCAGTATTTT	CASSLTTITDTQYF
-	TRBV10-3	once	TRBJ2-7	TGTGCCATCAGTGACCCAGGACAGAACTACGAGCAGTACTTC	CAISDPGQNYEQYF
TRBD1	TRBV5-1	-	TRBJ2-5	TGCGCCAGCCGGGCAAGGGGACAGATCCAAGAGACCCAGTACTTC	CASRARGQIQETQYF
TRBD2	TRBV7-3	-	TRBJ2-3	TGTGCCAGCAGCTTGGCTAGCGGGTTCACAGATACGCAGTATTTT	CASSLASGFTDTQYF
-	TRBV28	few	TRBJ1-1	TGTGCCAGCAGTTTAGCGGGGGCCGGCATGAACACTGAAGCTTTCTTT	CASSLAGAGMNTEAFF
-	TRBV2	-	TRBJ1-2	TGTGCCAGCCATGGGAGCCTTAACTATGGCTACACCTTC	CASHGSLNYGYTF
TRBD2	TRBV7-6	-	TRBJ2-5	TGTGCCAGCAGCGGGAGAGGACTAGCGGGAGTGGAGACCCAGTACTTC	CASSGRGLAGVETQYF
TRBD1	TRBV6-1	-	TRBJ2-4	TGTGCCAGCAGTGATAGCCAGGGGGCTATCAAAAACATTCAGTACTTC	CASSDSQGAIKNIQYF
TRBD1	TRBV19	-	TRBJ1-5	TGTGCCAGTAGTATACCATGGGGGGACAGGGGCATTCAGCCCCAGCATTTT	CASSIPWGDRGIQPQHF
-	TRBV28	once	TRBJ1-1	TGTGCCAGCAGTTCCGTCCCCTACAGGGCGGACACTGAAGCTTTCTTT	CASSSVPYRADTEAFF
TRBD1	TRBV30	-	TRBJ2-7	TGTGCCTGGAGTGTAGGGGGCGTTTACGAGCAGTACTTC	CAWSVGGVYEQYF
-	TRBV4-1	-	TRBJ2-1	TGCGCCAGCATCGACTTGGCCTCAGGGGAGCAGTTCTTC	CASIDLASGEQFF
TRBD2	TRBV28	-	TRBJ2-7	TGTGCCAGCAGTTTAAGGGTAGCGGGAGCGTCCGAGCAGTACTTC	CASSLRVAGASEQYF
-	TRBV25-1	few	TRBJ2-2	TGTGCCAGCAGTGGAGTCACCGGGGAGCTGTTTTTT	CASSGVTGELFF
TRBD1	TRBV11-3	-	TRBJ2-6	TGTGCCAGCAGCCCTTGGACAGGGGGCTTTGGGGCCAACGTCCTGACTTTC	CASSPWTGGFGANVLTF
TRBD2	TRBV5-1	-	TRBJ2-1	TGCGCCAGCAGCCCTGCTACTAGCGGGAGTATGAATGAGCAGTTCTTC	CASSPATSGSMNEQFF
-	TRBV6-1	few	TRBJ2-2	TGTGCCAGCAGTGAAGCCCAGGGTTTAAGGGAGCTGTTTTTT	CASSEAQGLRELFF
TRBD2	TRBV7-8	-	TRBJ2-5	TGTGCCAGCAGCCAAGACCGGACTAGCGGGAGTAAGACCCAGTACTTC	CASSQDRTSGSKTQYF
-	TRBV10-3	-	TRBJ2-5	TGTGCCAGCGGGGACCAGGGCCGGGAGACCCAGTACTTC	CASGDQGRETQYF
-	TRBV14	-	TRBJ2-5	TGTGCCAGCAGCCAAGTCGGGGACATCCAAGAGACCCAGTACTTC	CASSQVGDIQETQYF
-	TRBV10-3	few	TRBJ1-2	TGTGCCATCAGTGAAGGGGAGGGGTATTGGGCCTACTATGGCTACACCTTC	CAISEGEGYWAYYGYTF
TRBD2	TRBV7-7	-	TRBJ2-5	TGTGCTAGCAGTCCCACTAGCGGACAAGAGACCCAGTACTTC	CASSPTSGQETQYF
-	TRBV4-2	-	TRBJ2-1	TGTGCCAGCAGCCAAGAATCCGGGGTCAATGAGCAGTTCTTC	CASSQESGVNEQFF
TRBD1	TRBV6-5	-	TRBJ2-7	TGTGCCAGCAGTTGGGACAGGACTTCCTACGAGCAGTACTTC	CASSWDRTSYEQYF
TRBD2	TRBV30	-	TRBJ2-7	TGTGCCGGACGACTAGCGGGAACTAGTGGCTCCTACGAGCAGTACTTC	CAGRLAGTSGSYEQYF
-	TRBV6-1	-	TRBJ1-2	TGTGCCAGCATCACTACCGGGATCAACTATGGCTACACCTTC	CASITTGINYGYTF
-	TRBV2	-	TRBJ2-5	TGTGCCAGCAGCTTGGAGACCCAGTACTTC	CASSLETQYF
-	TRBV6-9	-	TRBJ2-7	TGTGCCAGCAGTGCAGGACTATTCCACGAGCAGTACTTC	CASSAGLFHEQYF
-	TRBV5-6	once	TRBJ2-5	TGTGCCAGCAGCTTGGGGACTACTAAGGAGACCCAGTACTTC	CASSLGTTKETQYF
-	TRBV19	-	TRBJ2-7	TGTGCCAGTAGCCAGACCGGGACTTCAACCTCCTACGAGCAGTACTTC	CASSQTGTSTSYEQYF
TRBD1	TRBV27	-	TRBJ2-1	TGTGCCAGCAGTGACGGGACAGCGGCATACAATGAGCAGTTCTTC	CASSDGTAAYNEQFF
TRBD2	TRBV15	-	TRBJ2-1	TGTGCCACCAGCAGAGATTGGGGGAGGGCCCAAAGCTTCTTC	CATSRDWGRAQSFF
TRBD1	TRBV6-1	-	TRBJ1-1	TGTGCCAGCATTACAGGGGCGAACACTGAAGCTTTCTTT	CASITGANTEAFF
TRBD1	TRBV5-1	-	TRBJ2-7	TGCGCCAGCAGCCTCCTGCCAGGGGGCTACTACGAGCAGTACTTC	CASSLLPGGYYEQYF
-	TRBV7-3	-	TRBJ2-1	TGTGCCAGCAGCTTAACCACGGGCAATGAGCAGTTCTTC	CASSLTTGNEQFF
-	TRBV28	-	TRBJ2-1	TGTGCCAGCAAAATGACTACAAATGAGCAGTTCTTC	CASKMTTNEQFF
TRBD2	TRBV4-2	-	TRBJ2-3	TGTGCCAGCAGCCAAGATGGGCTAGCGGGAGTAGATACGCAGTATTTT	CASSQDGLAGVDTQYF
TRBD2	TRBV7-9	-	TRBJ2-7	TGTGCCAGCAGCTCGGGACTAGCGGGAGGCCACGAGCAGTACTTC	CASSSGLAGGHEQYF
-	TRBV2	-	TRBJ2-1	TGTGCCAGCAACTCTTACAATGAGCAGTTCTTC	CASNSYNEQFF